The 7 T cell receptor beta chains in this list originate from one sample, sequenced in a study of blood T cell repertoires in COVID-19. Profiling relied on immunoSEQ multiplex PCR, and the TCRdb table lists in-frame clones only, not all of them. The sample has approximately 240,000 clones, about 83% seen once; the top ten hold about 4%. What was sequenced was peripheral blood. The receptor source for this set is a man aged 45 to 65 with acute or convalescent COVID-19.

V is TRBV2 and J is TRBJ2-1; 10 bases match TRBD2. The germline V gene encodes CDR1 SNHLY and CDR2 FYNNEI. Trimming took 4 bases from V and 12 from J; bases not matched to a gene: 15. This CDR3 has 16 residues. The CDR3 is CASSVFRDQRTSGQFF. For the CDR3, the DNA is TGTGCCAGCAGTGTTTTCCGGGACCAGCGGACTAGCGGGCAGTTCTTC.

The chain links TRBV7-3 to TRBJ1-1, with 7 nucleotides matching TRBD1. Trimming took 3 bases from V and 1 from J; bases not matched to a gene: 5. This CDR3 has 15 amino acids. Germline CDR1 is SGHTA and CDR2 is FQGTGA. The CDR3: CASSLSGTANTEAFF. DNA of the CDR3: TGTGCCAGCAGCTTGTCCGGGACAGCGAACACTGAAGCTTTCTTT.

The V and J genes are TRBV28 and TRBJ1-4; TRBD1 aligns across 9 bases. Per the germline V gene, CDR1 is MDHEN and CDR2 is SYDVKM. This CDR3 is built from 14 residues. V shed 4 bases and J 6 bases; nucleotides not matched to a gene: 3. CDR3 DNA sequence: TGTGCCAGCAGTTCGGGACAGGGAGATGAAAAACTGTTTTTT. It specifies CASSSGQGDEKLFF.

The chain uses TRBV18 and TRBJ1-5, with 10 positions matching TRBD1. There are 15 residues in the CDR3. The V gene's germline CDR1 is KGHSH and CDR2 LQKENI. Losses at the gene ends were 3 bases for V and 6 bases for J; bases not matched to a gene: 5. CDR3 sequence reads: CASSPTRTGGQPQHF. The DNA for the CDR3 is TGTGCCAGCTCACCCACGAGGACAGGGGGTCAGCCCCAGCATTTT.

In DNA, the CDR3 is TGTGCCAGCAGCTTTACCAGGGGGCCGGGGGAGCAGTACTTC. Its protein product is CASSFTRGPGEQYF. This chain uses TRBV11-1 with TRBJ2-7, with TRBD1 matching 8 bases. V gave up 3 bases and J gave up 7 bases; unmatched junction bases: 8. Germline values: CDR1 SGHAT, CDR2 FQDESV (reference sequence). The CDR3 extends over 14 amino acids. The entire variable domain, with the rest obtained from reference TRBV11-1 and TRBJ2-7, is as follows: EAEVAQSPRYKITEKSQAVAFWCDPISGHATLYWYRQILGQGPELLVQFQDESVVDDSQLPKDRFSAERLKGVDSTLKIQPAELGDSAMYLCASSFTRGPGEQYFGPGTRLTVT.

In its sample, this clone was seen once. CDR3 in DNA: TGTGCCAGCAGCTCGAGGGCCACCGGGGAGCTGTTTTTT. Amino acids: CASSSRATGELFF. The rearrangement uses TRBV11-3 and TRBJ2-2; the D gene is possibly TRBD2 (5 bases). CDR1 is SGHNT and CDR2 is YENEEA in the germline V gene. This CDR3 has 13 residues. Trimming stripped 4 bases from V and 4 bases from J, with 7 bases between.

The V call is TRBV4-1, the J call TRBJ1-5; D is unclear. The CDR3 has 16 residues. Germline CDR1 is MGHRA and CDR2 is YSYEKL. Trimming took off 1 base at V and 2 bases at J, with 12 bases between the two ends. CDR3: CASSQVGSWGNQPQHF. In DNA, the CDR3 is TGCGCCAGCAGCCAAGTCGGGTCCTGGGGCAATCAGCCCCAGCATTTT.